Sequencing of this TCR beta chain was carried out in a study of glioma-infiltrating T cells. As regards this clonotype: What it binds is not known.

V lost 7 bases to trimming and J lost 6 bases; unmatched junction nucleotides: 8. CDR3 size: 14 residues. Germline values: CDR1 LNHDA, CDR2 SQIVND (reference sequence). Findings of the study overall: Gliomas, especially low-grade, showed above-expected tissue-blood divergence; non-neoplastic patients showed below.

TCR alpha and beta CDR3 regions were amplified from RNA using iRepertoire nested multiplex PCR. TCRdb reanalysed the multiplex PCR reads using MiXCR and keeps one entry per CDR3 protein. The sample consists of over 140,000 distinct CDR3 sequences, roughly two fifths of them appearing once. V and J are TRBV19 and TRBJ2-7, with 11 positions matching TRBD2. Sequencing was carried out using glioma tissue, nonneoplastic brain tissue, or PBMCs (not recorded which). This TCR derives from a human donor with low-grade glioma or glioblastoma, undergoing nonglioma brain surgery, or in good health (not recorded which). CDR3 residues: CASKLAGATGEQYF. The CDR3 DNA reads TGTGCCAGTAAACTAGCGGGAGCCACTGGCGAGCAGTACTTC.